Sequencing of this T cell receptor (beta chain) was carried out in a study of beta chain features in type 1 diabetes (dated by TCRdb to 2016 to 2018). About the full investigation: Mean age, gender distribution, total cell number and subset yield were not different between patients and healthy donors. A total of some 110 million sorted cells were examined across all samples, and the number of cells per subset was strongly correlated with RNA yield. The study compared the TCRB repertoires of sorted circulating CD4+ T cell subsets in recently diagnosed type 1 diabetes patients with those in matched healthy donors. Naive and central memory subsets were obtained from all 30 or so donors, but regulatory and stem cell-like memory subsets were isolated from only 8 patients and roughly eight healthy donors.

The entire isolated RNA was reverse transcribed using the High Capacity cDNA Reverse Transcription Kit, and thus expressed TCRB transcripts were sequenced. Deep immunoSEQ sequencing was applied to naive, central memory and regulatory T cell samples, giving an average of around 4 million total reads per sample. Sorted cells were lysed in RLT buffer and RNA was extracted with DNase-treated RNeasy Micro or Mini kits, depending on cell number. Each cell subset was processed on its own to prevent cross-contamination, while patient and healthy donor samples were processed together. The immunoSEQ multiplex PCR was used to amplify TCRB sequences from cDNA, generating 87-bp fragments that spanned the CDR3 region. Sequencing of the amplicons was done on the Illumina HiSeq platform. The study's own analysis went as follows. Synthetic template baselines were used to correct PCR bias computationally, reads within Hamming distance 2 were collapsed, and singletons that could not be merged were discarded. Reads were aligned against IMGT to assign V, D and J genes, CDR3 length and insertions or deletions at six rearrangement sites. Within each subset, clonotype counts were normalized to sorted cell number, after which true diversity and Gini coefficients were computed with the tcR R package. The overlap coefficient, calculated on TCRB nucleotide sequences, was used to measure repertoire sharing. As a proxy for the pre-selection repertoire, out-of-frame TCRB sequences from naive cells were analyzed. TCRdb carries this immuneACCESS record with in-frame sequences only. Its versions omit some clonotypes, under half of them owing to an unresolved V gene in the studies checked, with the rest unexplained. D and trimming come from the DNA, and the V and J calls and clone size come from that table. The sample records 450,000 to 600,000 clones, 30% of which are singletons. The ten largest make up about 0.065% of the sample.

A single peripheral blood draw of approximately 0.11 L on average was collected from each donor into heparinised tubes. A BD FACSAria II was used to sort naive, central memory, regulatory and stem cell-like memory CD4+ T cells with a panel that included CD45RO, CCR7, CD25, CD127, CD95 and CD27. Every sorted population had a purity above 98%. PBMCs were separated immediately by Lymphoprep density gradient centrifugation and were stained directly, without being cultured. So that batch effects would be minimized, each experiment stained and sorted samples in pairs, pairing one healthy donor with one patient. In the germline V gene (reference sequence), CDR1 corresponds to SEHNR and CDR2 to FQNEAQ. V lost 4 bases and J lost 1 base, and the count of bases not matched to a germline gene is 3. The CDR3 measures 15 amino acids from cysteine to phenylalanine. CDR3 DNA only is kept here, 45 bases in frame from base 1.

Overall results and qualifications from the work: Because small numbers of individuals were included in the HLA sub-analyses, any influence of HLA type on TCRB rearrangement was left unresolved. Naive, central memory and regulatory TCRB repertoires appeared more similar among patients than among healthy donors. Sequencing cDNA rather than genomic DNA could over-represent highly expressing activated cells, although activation and CD3 levels did not differ between groups. A moderate but significant shortening of TCRB CDR3 length was observed in type 1 diabetes patients in all four CD4+ subsets. At VDJ recombination sites, patients with type 1 diabetes made fewer insertions and deleted more nucleotides, a pattern implying thymic rearrangement abnormalities. Shorter templates might have been favored by PCR, but patient and control samples were amplified and corrected together, so both groups would have been affected equally by any skew.

This clone was observed a few times. The target of this receptor is not known. The record has no base qualities; no much larger clone is one base away. The clonotype originates from a man aged 18 to 30 in good health. Sequencing input: naive CD4+ T cells from blood. The sample's cell subset or site label, in plain terms: true naive CD4+ T cells. In this chain, TRBV7-9 is recombined with TRBJ2-3, with 9 middle bases fitting TRBD1. The CDR3 protein is CASSSGQGGTDTQYF. The bases are TGTGCCAGCAGCTCGGGACAGGGAGGCACAGATACGCAGTATTTT.